These 5 T cell receptor gamma chains share one sample of origin, sequenced in a study of gamma delta lymphoproliferative disorders and STAT genes. TCRdb fed the multiplex PCR reads into CATT to redo clone calling. The table includes about 1,300 gamma-chain clones, more than 9.5% detected once. PBMCs from patients and controls supplied the genomic DNA for sequencing. The sequencing input was blood. The receptors stem from a human donor in good health.

Note on this clone: The protein in TCRdb stems from a much larger clone and differs at residue 7 from this DNA's translation, likely a read error; here the protein is translated from the DNA. The rearrangement links TRGV3 to TRGJ1 or TRGJ2. TCRdb offers no J gene call, so here the DNA was matched to germline to obtain one. The ends lost 3 bases at V and 0 bases at J; junction bases unmatched: 8. In germline, CDR1 is VTNTFY, CDR2 YDVSTARD (reference sequence). The length of the CDR3 is 15 residues. The CDR3 sequence: CATWDGPRNYYKKLF. The CDR3 DNA reads as TGTGCCACCTGGGACGGTCCCAGGAATTATTATAAGAAACTCTTT.

By share, this clone ranks as large. This chain uses TRGV8 with TRGJP1. Here the J gene was assigned by germline matching of the DNA, as TCRdb has none. There are 15 residues in the CDR3. The V segment lost 0 bases and the J segment 0 bases; nucleotides outside the gene matches: 1. Germline V gives CDR1 VENAVY, CDR2 YDSYNSRV. The CDR3 here is CATWDRNTTGWFKIF. The CDR3 region has the DNA TGTGCCACCTGGGATAGGAATACCACTGGTTGGTTCAAGATATTT.

The J gene has no call, while the V gene is TRGV11. TRGV11 is assigned to the ORF class and has an uncertain function. The CDR3 consists of 12 residues. The CDR3 sequence is CACWIRHVEELF. CDR3 sequence (DNA): TGTGCCTGCTGGATTAGGCACGTTGAGGAACTCTTT.

This clone counts as large. The rearrangement uses TRGV10 and TRGJP1. The J gene is absent in TCRdb and was assigned here via DNA matching to germline. TRGV10 is annotated as an ORF whose role is uncertain. The CDR3 consists of 16 residues. With 8 bases clipped from V and 0 bases from J, the junction kept 10 bases outside the gene matches. CDR3 sequence reads: CAAWGMKYTTGWFKIF. DNA for the CDR3: TGTGCTGCGTGGGGGATGAAGTATACCACTGGTTGGTTCAAGATATTT.

By proportion, this clone is medium-sized. This chain uses TRGV8 with TRGJ1 or TRGJ2. Here the J gene was assigned by germline matching of the DNA, as TCRdb has none. J was trimmed by 11 bases and V by 1 base; bases with no gene match: 11. The CDR3 is 13 residues long. Germline CDR1 is VENAVY and CDR2 is YDSYNSRV. CDR3 DNA sequence: TGTGCCACCTGGGATAGTGTGTTTAATGAGAAACTCTTT. It yields the protein CATWDSVFNEKLF.